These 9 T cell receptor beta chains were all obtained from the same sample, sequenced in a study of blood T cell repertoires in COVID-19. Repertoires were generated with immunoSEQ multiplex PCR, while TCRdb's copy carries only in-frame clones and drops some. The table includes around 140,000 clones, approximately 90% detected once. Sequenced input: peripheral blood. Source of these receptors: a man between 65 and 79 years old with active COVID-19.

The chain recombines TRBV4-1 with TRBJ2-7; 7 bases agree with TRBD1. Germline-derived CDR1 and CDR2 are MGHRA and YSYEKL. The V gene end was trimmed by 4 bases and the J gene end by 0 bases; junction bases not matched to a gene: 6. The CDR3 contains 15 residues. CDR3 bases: TGCGCCAGCAGCCCCCGGGACAGAAGCTCCTACGAGCAGTACTTC. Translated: CASSPRDRSSYEQYF.

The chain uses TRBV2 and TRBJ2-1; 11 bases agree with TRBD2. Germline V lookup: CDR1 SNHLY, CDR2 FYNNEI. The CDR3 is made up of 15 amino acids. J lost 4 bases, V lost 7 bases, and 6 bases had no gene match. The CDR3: CASTVGTSGYNEQFF. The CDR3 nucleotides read TGTGCCAGCACGGTGGGGACTAGCGGTTACAATGAGCAGTTCTTC.

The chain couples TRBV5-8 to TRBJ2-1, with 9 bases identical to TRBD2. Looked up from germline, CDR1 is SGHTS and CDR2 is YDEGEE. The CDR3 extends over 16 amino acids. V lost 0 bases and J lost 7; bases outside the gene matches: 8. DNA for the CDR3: TGTGCCAGCAGCTTGGAGGGGGTAGCGGGGGCGAATGAGCAGTTCTTC. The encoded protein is CASSLEGVAGANEQFF.

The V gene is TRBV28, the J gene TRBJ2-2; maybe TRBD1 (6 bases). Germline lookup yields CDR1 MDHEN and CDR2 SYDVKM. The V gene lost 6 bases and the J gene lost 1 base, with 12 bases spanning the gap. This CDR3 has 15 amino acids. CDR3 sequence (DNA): TGTGCCAGCAGGGCCGGACAGTTGAACACCGGGGAGCTGTTTTTT. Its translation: CASRAGQLNTGELFF. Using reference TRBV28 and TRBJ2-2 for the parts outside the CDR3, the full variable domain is DVKVTQSSRYLVKRTGEKVFLECVQDMDHENMFWYRQDPGLGLRLIYFSYDVKMKEKGDIPEGYSVSREKKERFSLILESASTNQTSMYLCASRAGQLNTGELFFGEGSRLTVL.

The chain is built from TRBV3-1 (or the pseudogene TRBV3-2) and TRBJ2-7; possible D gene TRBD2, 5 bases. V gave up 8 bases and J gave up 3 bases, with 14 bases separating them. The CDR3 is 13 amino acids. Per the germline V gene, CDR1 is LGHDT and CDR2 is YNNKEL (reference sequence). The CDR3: CASRTSGDYEQYF. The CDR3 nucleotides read TGTGCCAGCCGGACCAGCGGTGACTACGAGCAGTACTTC.

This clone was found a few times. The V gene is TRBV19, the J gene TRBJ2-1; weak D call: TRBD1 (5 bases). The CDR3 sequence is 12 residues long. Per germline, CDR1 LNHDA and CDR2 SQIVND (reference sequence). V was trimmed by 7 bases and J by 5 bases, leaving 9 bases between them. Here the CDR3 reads CASMGQDNEQFF. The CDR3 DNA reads TGTGCCAGTATGGGGCAAGACAATGAGCAGTTCTTC.

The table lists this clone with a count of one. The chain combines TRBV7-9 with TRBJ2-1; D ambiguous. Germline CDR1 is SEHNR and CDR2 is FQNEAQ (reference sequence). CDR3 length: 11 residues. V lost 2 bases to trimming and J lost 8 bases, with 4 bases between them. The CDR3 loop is CASSLIDEQFF. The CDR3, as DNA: TGTGCCAGCAGCTTAATAGATGAGCAGTTCTTC.

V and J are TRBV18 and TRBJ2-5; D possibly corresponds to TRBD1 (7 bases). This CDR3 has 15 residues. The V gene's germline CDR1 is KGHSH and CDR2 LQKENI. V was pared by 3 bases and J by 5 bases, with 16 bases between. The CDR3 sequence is CASSPVTGAGETQYF. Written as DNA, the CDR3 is TGTGCCAGCTCACCGGTAACAGGGGCGGGGGAGACCCAGTACTTC.

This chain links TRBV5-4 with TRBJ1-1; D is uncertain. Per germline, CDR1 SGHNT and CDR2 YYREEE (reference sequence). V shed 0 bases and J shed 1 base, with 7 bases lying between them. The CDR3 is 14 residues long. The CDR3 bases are TGTGCCAGCAGCTTGGACCGGGGGAACACTGAAGCTTTCTTT. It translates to CASSLDRGNTEAFF.